This T cell receptor (beta chain) was observed in a study of cytomegalovirus exposure and HLA in healthy donors (dated by TCRdb to 2015 to 2018). Turning to the overall study: An earlier analysis of around 600 of the donors reported about 250 Gb of sequence data and 100 million to 130 million unique TCR beta sequences from 150 million to 200 million T cells. An early release covering just under 650 HLA-typed donors comprised about 300 gigabases of sequencing data and tens of millions of unique TCR sequences. The genetic ancestry cluster associated with self-reported Caucasian donors included around four fifths of the approximately 410 genotyped donors. The study was designed to test whether signatures of past pathogen exposure could be identified by cataloging public T cell receptors. Using immunosequencing, the study profiled T cell repertoires from 500 to 800 subjects and related those repertoires to cytomegalovirus serostatus. Along with the roughly 700-subject first cohort, a separate validation cohort of roughly 110 different subjects was used. High-throughput TCR immunosequencing, statistical association of individual TCRs with disease status, and machine learning were combined to predict cytomegalovirus infection status. In a later analysis, previously published TCR beta repertoires from hundreds of donors were re-analyzed and high-resolution HLA genotyping was added so that TCR occurrence patterns could be studied. The later analysis used no new phenotypic data to find candidate immune exposures, relying instead on TCR beta sequences and their occurrence across donors. An earlier analysis of 587 of the donors used high-throughput TCR beta sequencing to judge whether each TCR beta V gene segment behaved as functional or pseudogenic. Donor age, sex, ethnicity and CMV serostatus were compiled alongside the repertoire data. A later genetic analysis took genome-wide SNP genotypes for about three fifths of the 666 donors and used that subset as a discovery cohort. Every discovery cohort repertoire had been produced on one sequencing platform. HLA typing included class I and class II loci at four-digit resolution. The number of typed donors differed by locus: about 620-640 for A, B, C, DRB1 and DQB1; some 500 for DQA1; 606 for DPA1; and around 470 for DPB1. Roughly five DR-DQ haplotypes were treated as single units for association and clustering because of strong linkage in the cohort. Among under 450 genotyped donors of the cohort, an average of 235,054 unique TCR beta nucleotide sequences were sequenced per donor, roughly 18% of them non-productive. Broad study findings and their caveats: When HLA alleles, especially DR and DQ, strongly co-occurred, TCR associations were difficult to assign to individual alleles. Some IMGT-functional V segments, including TRBV6-2 and TRBV6-3, could not be distinguished by the 87-base-pair reads and were therefore excluded. Across donors, most TCR sequences were observed very rarely, whereas some public TCRs were present in many individuals. The cohort was sequenced for TCR beta chains only, and without alpha or paired-chain data the features that could be detected were limited. A further reported finding was that TCR beta sequences accurately predicted the HLA-A and HLA-B alleles for most subjects in the first cohort. A later analysis reported that several top co-occurrence clusters appeared linked to parvovirus B19, influenza, CMV and Epstein-Barr virus. Presence/absence analyses assumed roughly uniform sequencing depth across donors, an assumption that may not hold. A later analysis found that TCR association rates varied across HLA loci, with DRB1 alleles showing the most associated TCRs and HLA-C alleles the fewest. In a later analysis, some 17,000 TCR beta sequences were associated with specific HLA alleles at a false discovery rate of 0.05. Compared with the approximately 710-donor mean, donors in an Asian-associated ancestry cluster had fewer N-insertions in productive TCRs, according to a later genetic analysis. Correlated functional status among segregating V segments might be attributable to linkage disequilibrium, but an unknown experimental factor could not be ruled out. In a later analysis, most CMV-associated TCR beta chains were found to appear HLA-restricted, with HLA associations seemingly driven largely by CMV exposure. In a later analysis, HLA-associated TCR beta chains were found to be more clonally expanded and to have lower generation probabilities than equally common non-associated chains. The authors suggested that the approach could potentially be extended to other disease states and immunological phenotypes. Because HLA typing was unavailable for some donors at each locus, only the typed subset was used in association tests. In a later genetic analysis, a missense DCLRE1C variant was associated with V-gene and J-gene trimming of TCR beta chains, and the association was replicated in an independent cohort. A few of the identified cytomegalovirus-associated TCR beta chains were confirmed in vitro to be specific for cytomegalovirus antigens. In both the original and validation cohorts, the classifier was reported to diagnose cytomegalovirus status with high specificity and sensitivity. In an earlier analysis of 587 of the donors, most TCR beta V segments appeared in productive rearrangements about 87% or about 30% of the time, broadly matching IMGT annotations. In the study, around 150 TCR beta chains were listed as associated with cytomegalovirus. A cluster of highly shared sequence variants was judged likely to be a technical artifact of the sequencing pipeline. CMV serostatus was the only immune exposure information available for the cohort. Over 15 rarely observed V segments, including chromosome 9 orphons, were excluded from the earlier analysis of approximately 500 of the donors because counts were too low.

Its CDR3 holds 17 amino acids, cysteine through phenylalanine. This entry keeps only the CDR3 DNA: 51 bases, framed from base 1. V is cut back by 1 base and J by 0 bases, with 6 bases in the junction unmatched. CDR1 and CDR2 are read off the germline V gene as MGHRA and YSYEKL. On this clone itself: Its antigen is unknown. The sample holds no much larger clone one base away, and base qualities are not on file.

The cohort was made up of 666 healthy bone marrow donors. All cohort members were sampled while nominally healthy, although unrecorded immune exposures were likely present. The donor was CMV seronegative and belonged to the group of several hundred seronegative cohort members. Every donor gave a peripheral blood sample, and the peripheral blood mononuclear cells from that sample were used for TCR beta sequencing. The Qiagen DNeasy Blood Extraction Kit was used to extract genomic DNA from the blood cell samples. Library creation used the immunoSEQ multiplex PCR assay. For the multiplex PCR, a mixture combining 60 forward primers for TCR Vbeta segments and 13 reverse primers for TCR Jbeta segments was used. The CDR3 region of rearranged TCR beta genes was amplified from genomic DNA by a multiplex PCR assay. On the Illumina HiSeq System, the amplified TCR beta libraries were sequenced as 87-base-pair reads. The original pipeline was this. Across the 500 to 700 repertoires, a later analysis counted tens of millions of unique TCR beta chains, about 10 million of which were shared by at least two donors. To remove PCR and sequencing errors, raw reads were error-corrected and collapsed into unique sequences using a nearest-neighbor algorithm that merged closely related sequences. To assign V, D and J gene segments, CDR3 sequences were aligned to IMGT reference sequences. For a sequence to be retained, a match of at least six nucleotides was required to both a V gene segment and a J gene segment. A rearrangement was called productive if the CDR3 had no stop codons and remained in frame with V and J, and every other rearrangement was called non-productive. CDR3 was defined by IMGT convention, running from the second conserved V-encoded cysteine to the conserved J-encoded phenylalanine. Sequences without an unambiguous match to a single V gene segment were excluded from the earlier analysis of 450 to 650 of the donors. An earlier analysis of 587 of the donors called V segments functional above 56.7% productive rearrangements and segregating when the between-donor standard deviation exceeded 5%. A statistical classification framework was developed to diagnose cytomegalovirus status using the catalog of TCR beta chain sequences. V and J gene assignment, in a later analysis, came from comparing TCR nucleotide sequences with IMGT/GENE-DB human TR gene sequences. Using the TCRdist pipeline, a later analysis assigned CDR3 sequences along with most-parsimonious VDJ recombination scenarios. A later analysis defined each TCR beta chain by its CDR3 amino acid sequence plus V-gene family, and excluded reads lacking a unique V-gene family. As a way to deal with suspected cross-contamination and a sequencing artifact, a later analysis dropped 592 nucleotide sequences that were highly shared and had low generation probability. In a later analysis, a clonal expansion index for each public chain was calculated from normalized within-repertoire ranks of inferred template counts. In a later analysis, generation probabilities were computed using a VDJ recombination model fitted to out-of-frame rearrangements, and the results were checked against IGoR. In a later analysis, hypergeometric tests were used to score TCR-TCR, TCR-HLA and TCR-CMV co-occurrence, with a repertoire-size bias correction applied to TCR pairs. False discovery rates were estimated in a later analysis by permuting HLA or CMV assignments 20 times. A later analysis grouped co-occurring TCRs with DBSCAN, adding TCRdist sequence similarity when clustering within HLA-allele-positive subsets. For co-occurrence clustering, repertoires with fewer than 30,000 or more than 120,000 public chains were excluded, along with roughly 5 repertoires with anomalous nucleotide sharing. This is the immuneACCESS table as TCRdb keeps it, with only in-frame sequences that have V and J called. A part of the clones is gone; compared with another copy, unresolved V genes explain less than half, and the rest is unexplained. V, J and clone size are taken as reported in that table, and D and trimming were inferred from the DNA itself. In all, the sample holds some 110,000 clones, and roughly three quarters of those were seen once. The ten biggest clones cover approximately 0.99% of the sample.

The sequence was collected from a woman aged 30 to 39 in good health and CMV-seronegative. The V and J genes are TRBV4-1 and TRBJ2-3, with 8 bases matching TRBD2. The specimen sequenced was PBMCs. The nucleotide sequence is TGCGCCAGCAGCCAAGCCTTAGCGGGGATTAGCACAGATACGCAGTATTTT. This yields the protein CASSQALAGISTDTQYF.